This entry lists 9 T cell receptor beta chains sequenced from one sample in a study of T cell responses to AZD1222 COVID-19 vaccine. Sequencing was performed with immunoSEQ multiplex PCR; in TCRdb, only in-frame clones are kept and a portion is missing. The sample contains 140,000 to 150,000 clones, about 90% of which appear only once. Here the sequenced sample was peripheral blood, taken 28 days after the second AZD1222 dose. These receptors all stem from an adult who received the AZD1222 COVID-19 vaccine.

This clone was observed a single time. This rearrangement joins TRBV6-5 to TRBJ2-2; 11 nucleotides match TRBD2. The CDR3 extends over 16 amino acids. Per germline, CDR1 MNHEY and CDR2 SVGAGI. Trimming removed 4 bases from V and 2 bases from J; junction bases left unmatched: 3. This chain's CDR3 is CASSSLAGGNTGELFF. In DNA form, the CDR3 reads TGTGCCAGCAGTTCCCTAGCGGGAGGAAACACCGGGGAGCTGTTTTTT.

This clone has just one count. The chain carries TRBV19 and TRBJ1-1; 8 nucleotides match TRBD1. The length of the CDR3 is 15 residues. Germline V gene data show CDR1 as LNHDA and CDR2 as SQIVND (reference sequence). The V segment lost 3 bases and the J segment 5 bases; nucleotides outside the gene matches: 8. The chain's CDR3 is CASSIPHRGGTEAFF. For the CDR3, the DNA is TGTGCCAGTAGTATTCCTCACAGGGGGGGAACTGAAGCTTTCTTT.

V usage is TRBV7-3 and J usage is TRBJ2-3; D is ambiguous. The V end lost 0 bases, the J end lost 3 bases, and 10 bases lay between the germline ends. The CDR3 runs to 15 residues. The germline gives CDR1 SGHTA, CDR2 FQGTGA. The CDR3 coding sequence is TGTGCCAGCAGCTTAACGCACCTATATACAGATACGCAGTATTTT. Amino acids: CASSLTHLYTDTQYF.

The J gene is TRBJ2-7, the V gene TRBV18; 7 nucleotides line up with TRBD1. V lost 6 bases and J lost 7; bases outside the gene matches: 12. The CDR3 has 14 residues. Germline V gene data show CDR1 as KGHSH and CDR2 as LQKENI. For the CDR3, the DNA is TGTGCCAGCTCGTCGGGACAGACGGTTGGAGAGCAGTACTTC. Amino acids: CASSSGQTVGEQYF.

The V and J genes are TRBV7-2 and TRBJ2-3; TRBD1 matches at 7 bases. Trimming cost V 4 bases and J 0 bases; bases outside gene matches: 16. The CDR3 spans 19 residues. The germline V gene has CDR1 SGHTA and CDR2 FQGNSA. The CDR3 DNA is TGTGCCAGCAGCTCCTCCCGGCAGGGGGTGCGCGGGAGCACAGATACGCAGTATTTT. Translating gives CASSSSRQGVRGSTDTQYF.

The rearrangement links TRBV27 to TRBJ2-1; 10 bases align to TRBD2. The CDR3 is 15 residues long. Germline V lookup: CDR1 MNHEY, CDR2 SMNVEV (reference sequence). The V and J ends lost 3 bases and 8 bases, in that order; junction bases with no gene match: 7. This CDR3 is CASSLPSGSGYEQFF. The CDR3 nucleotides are TGTGCCAGCAGTTTGCCTAGCGGGAGTGGCTATGAGCAGTTCTTC.

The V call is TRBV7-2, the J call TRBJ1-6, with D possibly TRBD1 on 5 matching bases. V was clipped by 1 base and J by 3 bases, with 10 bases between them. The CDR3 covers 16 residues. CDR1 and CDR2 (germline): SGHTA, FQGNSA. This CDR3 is CASSLGQGIYNSPLHF. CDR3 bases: TGTGCCAGCAGCTTAGGGCAGGGTATCTATAATTCACCCCTCCACTTT.

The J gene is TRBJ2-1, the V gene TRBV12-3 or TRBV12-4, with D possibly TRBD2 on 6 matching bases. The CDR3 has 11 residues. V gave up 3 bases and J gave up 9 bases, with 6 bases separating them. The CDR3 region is CASSLGGEQFF. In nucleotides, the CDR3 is TGTGCCAGCAGTTTGGGGGGTGAGCAGTTCTTC.

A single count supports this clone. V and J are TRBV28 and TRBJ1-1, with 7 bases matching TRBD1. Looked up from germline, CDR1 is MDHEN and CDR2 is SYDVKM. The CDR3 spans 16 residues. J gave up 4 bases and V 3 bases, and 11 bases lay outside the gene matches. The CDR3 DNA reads TGTGCCAGCAGTTTGGCGACGACAGGGTGGGGCACTGAAGCTTTCTTT. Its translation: CASSLATTGWGTEAFF.